This TCR beta chain was sequenced during a study of monozygotic twins with inflammatory bowel disease. Study-wide results and caveats: People with IBD had fewer clonotypes in common with others than healthy twins did, especially with disease activity. There was no way to distinguish the different T cell subtypes.

Donors each gave around 2.6 ml of blood. Worth noting for this clonotype: Antigen specificity is unknown.

cDNA synthesis was performed in eight separate reactions for each sample. TCRdb re-called the 5' RACE reads and shows each CDR3 protein once, DNA omitted. The sample includes 200,000 to 250,000 distinct CDR3 sequences. This CDR3 is 16 amino acids long. Germline V gene data show CDR1 as SGDLS and CDR2 as YYNGEE. This receptor was identified in a human donor with ulcerative colitis or Crohn's disease, or a healthy co-twin of an affected twin (not recorded which). This chain uses TRBV9 with TRBJ2-5; TCRdb selects TRBD2, and the lack of DNA leaves this call unchecked. Input material: blood. This CDR3 reads CASSVGLAGGGETQYF.